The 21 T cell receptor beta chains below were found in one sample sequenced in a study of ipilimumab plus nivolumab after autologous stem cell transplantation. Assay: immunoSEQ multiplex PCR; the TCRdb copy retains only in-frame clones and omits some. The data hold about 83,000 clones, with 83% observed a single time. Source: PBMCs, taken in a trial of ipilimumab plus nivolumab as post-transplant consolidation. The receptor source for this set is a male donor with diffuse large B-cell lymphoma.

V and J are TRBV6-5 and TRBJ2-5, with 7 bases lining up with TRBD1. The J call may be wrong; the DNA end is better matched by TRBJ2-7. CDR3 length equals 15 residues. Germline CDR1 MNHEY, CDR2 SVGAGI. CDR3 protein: CASSYSRGQTYEQYF. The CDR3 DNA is TGTGCCAGCAGTTACTCTAGGGGACAGACCTACGAGCAGTACTTC.

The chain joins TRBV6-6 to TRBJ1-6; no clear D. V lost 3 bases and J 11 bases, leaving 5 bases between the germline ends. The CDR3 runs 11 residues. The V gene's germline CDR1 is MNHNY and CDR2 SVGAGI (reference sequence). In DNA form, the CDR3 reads TGTGCCAGCAGTTATGGGCCACCCCTCCACTTT. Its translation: CASSYGPPLHF.

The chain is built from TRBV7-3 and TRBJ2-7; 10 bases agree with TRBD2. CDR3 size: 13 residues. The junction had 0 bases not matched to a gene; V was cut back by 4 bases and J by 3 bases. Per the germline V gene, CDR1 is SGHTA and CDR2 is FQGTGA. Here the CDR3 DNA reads TGTGCCAGCAGCTCTAGCGGGGGCTACGAGCAGTACTTC. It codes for CASSSSGGYEQYF.

CDR3 protein: CASSLTPGKDTEAFF. The CDR3 coding sequence is TGCGCCAGCAGCTTAACCCCAGGGAAGGACACTGAAGCTTTCTTT. The chain carries TRBV5-1 and TRBJ1-1, with D possibly matching TRBD1 (5 bases). CDR1 is SGHRS and CDR2 is YFSETQ in the germline V gene. The CDR3 runs to 15 residues. Trimming shortened V by 2 bases and J by 3 bases, and 14 bases separated the two germline ends.

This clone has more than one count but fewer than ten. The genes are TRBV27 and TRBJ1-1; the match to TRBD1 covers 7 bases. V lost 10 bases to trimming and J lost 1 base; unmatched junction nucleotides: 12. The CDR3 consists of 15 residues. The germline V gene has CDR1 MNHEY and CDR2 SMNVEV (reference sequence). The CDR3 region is CATHPRGRRNTEAFF. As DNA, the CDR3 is TGTGCCACACACCCGAGGGGGCGGAGGAACACTGAAGCTTTCTTT.

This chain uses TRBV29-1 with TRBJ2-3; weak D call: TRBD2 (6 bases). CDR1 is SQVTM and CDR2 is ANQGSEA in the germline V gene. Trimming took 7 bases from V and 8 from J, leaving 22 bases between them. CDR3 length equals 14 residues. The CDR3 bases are TGCAGCGCCGGGGTTTTTTTGGGGGGAGGTACGCAGTATTTT. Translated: CSAGVFLGGGTQYF.

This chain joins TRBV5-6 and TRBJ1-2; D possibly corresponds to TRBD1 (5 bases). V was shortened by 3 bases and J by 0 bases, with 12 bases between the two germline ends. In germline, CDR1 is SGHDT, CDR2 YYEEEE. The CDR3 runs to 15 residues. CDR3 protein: CASSWGEISNYGYTF. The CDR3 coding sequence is TGTGCCAGCAGCTGGGGGGAGATTTCTAACTATGGCTACACCTTC.

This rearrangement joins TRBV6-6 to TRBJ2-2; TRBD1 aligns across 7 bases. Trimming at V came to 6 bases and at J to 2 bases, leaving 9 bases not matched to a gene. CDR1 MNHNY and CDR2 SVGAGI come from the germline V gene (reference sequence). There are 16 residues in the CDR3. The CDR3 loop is CASRPRQGLNTGELFF. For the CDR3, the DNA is TGTGCCAGCAGGCCTAGACAGGGCTTAAACACCGGGGAGCTGTTTTTT.

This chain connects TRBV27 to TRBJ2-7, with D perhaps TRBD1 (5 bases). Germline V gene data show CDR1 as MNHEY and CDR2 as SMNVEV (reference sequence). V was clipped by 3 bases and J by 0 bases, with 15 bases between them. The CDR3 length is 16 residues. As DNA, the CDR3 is TGTGCCAGCAGTTTGGGCCCCCCGGACAACTCCTACGAGCAGTACTTC. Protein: CASSLGPPDNSYEQYF.

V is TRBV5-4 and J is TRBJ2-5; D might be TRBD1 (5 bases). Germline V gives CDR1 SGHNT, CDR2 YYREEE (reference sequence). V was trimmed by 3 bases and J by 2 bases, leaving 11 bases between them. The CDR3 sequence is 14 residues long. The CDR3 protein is CASSSYRTQETQYF. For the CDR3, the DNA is TGTGCCAGCAGCTCCTACAGGACACAAGAGACCCAGTACTTC.

CDR3 protein: CASSRWTGATDTQYF. CDR3 bases: TGTGCCAGCAGCCGGTGGACAGGAGCCACAGATACGCAGTATTTT. V usage is TRBV21-1 and J usage is TRBJ2-3; the table assigns TRBD1, which was not confirmed against the DNA. TRBV21-1 is recorded as a pseudogene. The CDR3 sequence is 15 residues long.

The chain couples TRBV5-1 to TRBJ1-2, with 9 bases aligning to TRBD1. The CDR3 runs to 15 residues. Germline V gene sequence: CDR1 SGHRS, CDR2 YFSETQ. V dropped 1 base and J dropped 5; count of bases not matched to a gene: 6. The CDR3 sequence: CASSLTDRGGYGYTF. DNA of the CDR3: TGCGCCAGCAGCTTGACGGACAGGGGAGGATATGGCTACACCTTC.

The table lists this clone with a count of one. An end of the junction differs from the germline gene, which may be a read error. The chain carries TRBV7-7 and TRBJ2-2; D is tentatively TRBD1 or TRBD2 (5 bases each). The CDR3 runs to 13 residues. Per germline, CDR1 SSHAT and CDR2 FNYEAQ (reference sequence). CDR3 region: CASSLGHGRELFF. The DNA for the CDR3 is TGTGCTAGCAGCTTGGGGCACGGGAGGGAGCTGTTTTTT. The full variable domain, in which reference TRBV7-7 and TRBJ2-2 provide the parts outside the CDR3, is GAGVSQSPRYKVTKRGQDVTLRCDPISSHATLYWYQQALGQGPEFLTYFNYEAQPDKSGLPSDRFSAERPEGSISTLTIQRTEQRDSAMYRCASSLGHGRELFFGEGSRLTVL.

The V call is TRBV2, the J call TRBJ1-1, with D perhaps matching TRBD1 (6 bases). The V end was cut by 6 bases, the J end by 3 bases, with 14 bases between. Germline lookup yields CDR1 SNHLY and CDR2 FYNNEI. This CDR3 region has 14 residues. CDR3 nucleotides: TGTGCCAGCAGAAGGGATACAGGGTACACTGAAGCTTTCTTT. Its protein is CASRRDTGYTEAFF.

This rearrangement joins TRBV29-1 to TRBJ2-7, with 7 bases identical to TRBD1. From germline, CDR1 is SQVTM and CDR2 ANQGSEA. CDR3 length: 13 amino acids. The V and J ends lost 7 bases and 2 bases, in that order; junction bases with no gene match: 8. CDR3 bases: TGCAGCGGACAGGGTCAGGGGGCCTACGAGCAGTACTTC. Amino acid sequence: CSGQGQGAYEQYF.

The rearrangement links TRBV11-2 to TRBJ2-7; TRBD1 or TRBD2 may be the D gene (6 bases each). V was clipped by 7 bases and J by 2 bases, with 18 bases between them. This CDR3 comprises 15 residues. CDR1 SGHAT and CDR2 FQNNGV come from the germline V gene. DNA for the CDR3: TGTGCCAGCAACAACAGATGGGGGGCCCCCTACGAGCAGTACTTC. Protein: CASNNRWGAPYEQYF.

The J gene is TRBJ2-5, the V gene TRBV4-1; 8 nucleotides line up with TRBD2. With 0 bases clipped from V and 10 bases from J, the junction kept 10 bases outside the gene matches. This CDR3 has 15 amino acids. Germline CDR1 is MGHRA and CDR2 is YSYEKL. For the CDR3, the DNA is TGCGCCAGCAGCCAAGAGGGGTCGGGAGGGTTGCTCCAGTACTTC. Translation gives CASSQEGSGGLLQYF.

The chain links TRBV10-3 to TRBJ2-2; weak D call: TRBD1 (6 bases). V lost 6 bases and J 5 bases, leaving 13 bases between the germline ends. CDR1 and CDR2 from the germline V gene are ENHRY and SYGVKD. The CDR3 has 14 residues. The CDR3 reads CAIRGHGRTGELFF. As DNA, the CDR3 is TGTGCCATCAGGGGACATGGCCGTACCGGGGAGCTGTTTTTT.

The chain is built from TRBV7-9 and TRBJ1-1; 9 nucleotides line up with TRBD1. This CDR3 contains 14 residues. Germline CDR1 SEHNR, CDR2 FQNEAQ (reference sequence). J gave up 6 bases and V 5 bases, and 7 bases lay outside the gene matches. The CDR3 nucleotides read TGTGCCAGCAGCCCAGACAGGGGGAGCCCTGAAGCTTTCTTT. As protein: CASSPDRGSPEAFF.

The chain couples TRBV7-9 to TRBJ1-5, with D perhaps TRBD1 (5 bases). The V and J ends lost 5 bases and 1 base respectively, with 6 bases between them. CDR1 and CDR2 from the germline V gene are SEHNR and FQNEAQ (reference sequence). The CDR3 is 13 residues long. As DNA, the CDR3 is TGTGCCAGCAGCCGGGACAGCAATCAGCCCCAGCATTTT. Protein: CASSRDSNQPQHF.

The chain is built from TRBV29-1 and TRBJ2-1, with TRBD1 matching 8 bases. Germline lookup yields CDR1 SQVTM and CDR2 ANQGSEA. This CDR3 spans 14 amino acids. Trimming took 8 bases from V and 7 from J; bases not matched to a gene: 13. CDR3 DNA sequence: TGCAGCTGGAGACGCCGGGACAGGCCTAATGAGCAGTTCTTC. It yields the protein CSWRRRDRPNEQFF.